Shown below are 26 T cell receptor beta chains from a single sample sequenced in a study of T-cell reconstitution after alpha-beta-depleted transplantation in children. Unique molecular identifiers were incorporated into the prepared TCRbeta library. TCRdb reanalysed the PCR reads using MiXCR and keeps one entry per CDR3 protein. Of a few hundred thousand distinct CDR3 sequences listed, roughly 27% were seen once; the top ten hold about 35%. The specimen comprised PBMCs, sampled before TCRalphabeta/CD19-depleted stem cell transplant. These TCRs come from a boy under two years old with Wiskott-Aldrich syndrome, due to receive a stem cell transplant.

This clonotype was observed a few times. The gene calls are TRBV12-3 or TRBV12-4 and TRBJ1-1, with TRBD1 matching 7 bases. With 6 bases clipped from V and 2 bases from J, the junction kept 6 bases outside the gene matches. The CDR3 loop spans 14 amino acids. The CDR3 is CASSPDRDNTEAFF. The CDR3 bases are TGTGCCAGCAGCCCAGACAGGGACAACACTGAAGCTTTCTTT.

The V and J genes are TRBV6-1 and TRBJ1-1; D unresolved. Germline V CDR1 and CDR2: MNHNS, SASEGT. This CDR3 has 11 residues. V was trimmed by 3 bases and J by 11 bases, leaving 10 bases between them. As DNA, the CDR3 is TGTGCCAGCAGTGAGGCTTTGGAGGCTTTCTTT. As protein: CASSEALEAFF.

There are a few counts of this clonotype. This chain joins TRBV2 and TRBJ2-7, with TRBD1 matching 12 bases. The J segment lost 7 bases and the V segment lost 7 bases, leaving 8 bases of the junction unmatched. The germline CDR1 and CDR2 sequences are SNHLY and FYNNEI. The CDR3 consists of 14 residues. The CDR3 region has the DNA TGTGCCAGCAATTCCGGGACAGGGGGCAATGAGCAGTACTTC. Translated: CASNSGTGGNEQYF.

This clonotype was detected a few times. The V gene is TRBV28, the J gene TRBJ2-2; the D is unclear. This CDR3 has 15 residues. Germline V gene lookup returns CDR1 MDHEN and CDR2 SYDVKM. V lost 2 bases to trimming and J lost 5 bases, with 12 bases between them. The CDR3 sequence is CASSLGPAGTGELFF. DNA of the CDR3: TGTGCCAGCAGTTTAGGCCCAGCCGGAACCGGGGAGCTGTTTTTT.

The V gene is TRBV5-5, the J gene TRBJ1-5; unclear D gene. CDR3 size: 16 residues. The V gene lost 0 bases and the J gene lost 0 bases, with 10 bases spanning the gap. The germline V gene encodes CDR1 SGHKS and CDR2 YYEKEE (reference sequence). The CDR3 region has the DNA TGTGCCAGCAGCTTGGAGCAGCTACATAGCAATCAGCCCCAGCATTTT. It translates to CASSLEQLHSNQPQHF. Full variable domain (outside the CDR3, taken from reference TRBV5-5 and TRBJ1-5): DAGVTQSPTHLIKTRGQQVTLRCSPISGHKSVSWYQQVLGQGPQFIFQYYEKEERGRGNFPDRFSARQFPNYSSELNVNALLLGDSALYLCASSLEQLHSNQPQHFGDGTRLSIL.

V is TRBV5-1 and J is TRBJ2-3; D not certain. Germline CDR1 SGHRS, CDR2 YFSETQ. This CDR3 has 14 amino acids. The germline V and J ends were trimmed by 2 bases and 4 bases, with 11 bases remaining between them. The DNA for the CDR3 is TGCGCCAGCAGCTTCAATCCCCGGCCAGATACGCAGTATTTT. As protein: CASSFNPRPDTQYF.

The chain is built from TRBV7-2 and TRBJ1-2, with D maybe TRBD1 (6 bases). V lost 2 bases to trimming and J lost 4 bases, with 17 bases between them. CDR1 is SGHTA, CDR2 FQGNSA, per germline. The length of the CDR3 is 16 residues. The CDR3 nucleotides read TGTGCCAGCAGCTTATCCTTCTGGGACATCGCCTATGGCTACACCTTC. Residues: CASSLSFWDIAYGYTF. Combining the CDR3 with reference TRBV7-2 and TRBJ1-2 gives the whole variable domain GAGVSQSPSNKVTEKGKDVELRCDPISGHTALYWYRQSLGQGLEFLIYFQGNSAPDKSGLPSDRFSAERTGGSVSTLTIQRTQQEDSAVYLCASSLSFWDIAYGYTFGSGTRLTVV.

This clonotype was seen only a few times. J is TRBJ2-7 and V is TRBV3-1; D remains ambiguous. Germline loops: CDR1 LGHDT, CDR2 YNNKEL (reference sequence). The CDR3 sequence is 15 residues long. The V and J ends lost 3 bases and 6 bases respectively, with 18 bases between them. CDR3 region: CASSQRPDPRREQYF. In DNA form, the CDR3 reads TGTGCCAGCAGCCAGCGACCGGACCCCAGACGCGAGCAGTACTTC.

The J gene is TRBJ2-7, the V gene TRBV7-9; the match to TRBD2 covers 7 bases. The germline CDR1 and CDR2 sequences are SEHNR and FQNEAQ (reference sequence). Trimming cost V 3 bases and J 5 bases; bases outside gene matches: 4. This CDR3 has 13 amino acids. DNA for the CDR3: TGTGCCAGCAGCTTTACGGGAGGTGACGAGCAGTACTTC. It encodes CASSFTGGDEQYF.

The gene calls are TRBV28 and TRBJ2-3; 7 bases agree with TRBD2. The ends lost 5 bases at V and 8 bases at J; junction bases unmatched: 13. The germline V gene encodes CDR1 MDHEN and CDR2 SYDVKM. This CDR3 is built from 15 residues. The CDR3 DNA follows: TGTGCCAGCAGTATCCAAACCGGACTAGTTGCTACGCAGTATTTT. Its protein is CASSIQTGLVATQYF.

In regard to this clonotype: Its ends do not fully match the called genes, so a read error is possible. The V call is TRBV29-1, the J call TRBJ2-1, with D tentatively TRBD2 (6 bases). CDR3 length: 12 residues. The V gene's germline CDR1 is SQVTM and CDR2 ANQGSEA. The chain's CDR3 is CSVRDSDNEQFF. The CDR3 nucleotides read TGCAGCGTCCGGGACTCCGACAATGAGCAGTTCTTC.

This clonotype was seen only once. The chain has TRBV12-3 or TRBV12-4 and TRBJ1-1; possible D gene TRBD1, 6 bases. Trimming pared 8 bases from V and 1 base from J, leaving 23 bases between. CDR3 size: 17 residues. Here the CDR3 DNA reads TGTGCCAGCTCGCTGGGGGGCAGTTCGATTTCGAACACTGAAGCTTTCTTT. Protein product: CASSLGGSSISNTEAFF.

This clonotype was counted only a few times. This sequence joins TRBV20-1 and TRBJ2-2, with D perhaps matching TRBD1 (5 bases). The CDR3 runs 17 residues. The V and J ends lost 1 base and 2 bases respectively, with 17 bases between them. CDR1 DFQATT and CDR2 SNEGSKA come from the germline V gene (reference sequence). The CDR3 DNA is TGCAGTGCTAGAGTATTAGATCGAGACAGAAACACCGGGGAGCTGTTTTTT. This translates into CSARVLDRDRNTGELFF.

The chain is built from TRBV7-9 and TRBJ1-5; D perhaps matches TRBD1 (5 bases). V was pared by 4 bases and J by 0 bases, with 7 bases between. This CDR3 spans 14 amino acids. From germline, CDR1 is SEHNR and CDR2 FQNEAQ (reference sequence). Here the CDR3 DNA reads TGTGCCAGCAGCTACGACAGTAGCAATCAGCCCCAGCATTTT. Amino acid sequence: CASSYDSSNQPQHF.

Of note for this clonotype: Sequence at one end of the junction differs from germline and may be a read error. This sequence joins TRBV7-9 and TRBJ2-5, with D possibly being TRBD1 or TRBD2 (5 bases each). This CDR3 is built from 12 residues. The germline V gene has CDR1 SEHNR and CDR2 FQNEAQ (reference sequence). The CDR3 is CASGRGPETQYF. The CDR3 DNA follows: TGTGCCAGCGGAAGGGGACCGGAGACGCAGTACTTC.

The chain recombines TRBV7-2 with TRBJ2-3; D not certain. Trimming removed 6 bases at V and 0 bases at J, with 13 bases between. This CDR3 is built from 15 residues. Germline assignment: CDR1 SGHTA and CDR2 FQGNSA. Here the CDR3 reads CASRELFLSTDTQYF. The CDR3 DNA sequence: TGTGCCAGCAGGGAACTCTTTCTTAGCACAGATACGCAGTATTTT.

In its sample, this clonotype was seen a few times. This sequence joins TRBV20-1 and TRBJ1-6; TRBD1 is a possible D gene (6 bases). In germline, CDR1 is DFQATT, CDR2 SNEGSKA (reference sequence). The V gene lost 2 bases and the J gene lost 9 bases, with 17 bases spanning the gap. The CDR3 totals 15 residues. CDR3 region: CSARSTTPRGSPLHF. The CDR3 nucleotides read TGCAGTGCTAGATCTACGACTCCCAGGGGTTCACCCCTCCACTTT.

The chain links TRBV4-1 to TRBJ2-1; 14 positions agree with TRBD2. Germline trimming cut 1 base from V and 1 base from J; bases unmatched to any gene: 3. Germline values: CDR1 MGHRA, CDR2 YSYEKL. The CDR3 spans 18 residues. The CDR3 DNA sequence: TGCGCCAGCAGCCAAGCGACTAGCGGGAGGGCATCCTACAATGAGCAGTTCTTC. This encodes CASSQATSGRASYNEQFF.

The chain couples TRBV20-1 to TRBJ2-3; the D call may be TRBD1 or TRBD2 (5 bases each). CDR1 and CDR2 from the germline V gene are DFQATT and SNEGSKA (reference sequence). This CDR3 has 12 amino acids. Between the trimmed V and J ends, which lost 5 bases and 5 bases, there was a span of 11 bases. CDR3 region: CSARDGIDTQYF. DNA for the CDR3: TGCAGTGCTCGGGACGGGATAGATACGCAGTATTTT.

The chain recombines TRBV7-2 with TRBJ1-6; D unclear. Germline CDR1 and CDR2: SGHTA and FQGNSA. V lost 5 bases, J lost 0 bases, and 11 bases lay in between. This CDR3 contains 16 residues. The CDR3 region has the DNA TGTGCCAGCAGCCCGGGTTCTTTCTCCTATAATTCACCCCTCCACTTT. Translating gives CASSPGSFSYNSPLHF.

This clonotype was detected a few times. The chain couples TRBV20-1 to TRBJ2-7; tentative D call: TRBD2 (6 bases). The V end was cut by 6 bases, the J end by 5 bases, with 29 bases between. CDR3 length equals 17 residues. CDR1 and CDR2 from the germline V gene are DFQATT and SNEGSKA (reference sequence). CDR3 DNA sequence: TGCAGTGCGGAACCGGGGACTGGGTCCTATATCCACGACGAGCAGTACTTC. Its translation: CSAEPGTGSYIHDEQYF.

This clonotype was counted between two and nine times. The rearrangement joins TRBV25-1 to TRBJ2-3; a possible D gene is TRBD1 (5 bases). The CDR3 sequence is 13 residues long. Germline CDR1 and CDR2: MGHDK and SYGVNS. Trimming took off 4 bases at V and 4 bases at J, with 9 bases between the two ends. CDR3 protein: CASSAQGADTQYF. DNA of the CDR3: TGTGCCAGCAGTGCTCAGGGTGCAGATACGCAGTATTTT.

This clonotype came up a few times. The chain uses TRBV13 and TRBJ1-1, with TRBD1 as a possible D gene (6 bases). The CDR3 is 14 amino acids. Per germline, CDR1 PRHDT and CDR2 FYEKMQ (reference sequence). V lost 0 bases to trimming and J lost 4 bases, with 9 bases between them. The CDR3 nucleotides read TGTGCCAGCAGCTTAGGAGGACAGCGCACTGAAGCTTTCTTT. This codes for CASSLGGQRTEAFF.

In its sample, this clonotype was seen once. The J gene is TRBJ1-2, the V gene TRBV30; tentatively, D is TRBD1 (6 bases). This CDR3 has 14 amino acids. Germline assignment: CDR1 GTSNPN and CDR2 SVGIG (reference sequence). V lost 0 bases to trimming and J lost 2 bases, with 10 bases between them. The CDR3 loop is CAWSVLGGNYGYTF. For the CDR3, the DNA is TGTGCCTGGAGTGTACTAGGGGGGAACTATGGCTACACCTTC.

Many counts were recorded for this clonotype. V and J are TRBV7-9 and TRBJ2-1; D unresolved. CDR3 length equals 11 residues. Trimming took 2 bases from V and 9 from J, leaving 5 bases between them. CDR1 is SEHNR and CDR2 is FQNEAQ in the germline V gene (reference sequence). The CDR3 region has the DNA TGTGCCAGCAGCTTATTGCTTGAGCAGTTCTTC. It specifies CASSLLLEQFF.

This clonotype was seen a handful of times. V usage is TRBV24-1 and J usage is TRBJ2-5; D is possibly TRBD1 (6 bases). Trimming stripped 2 bases from V and 7 bases from J, with 13 bases between. Germline loops: CDR1 KGHDR, CDR2 SFDVKD. This CDR3 has 14 amino acids. The CDR3 DNA reads TGTGCCACCAGTGATTCCGGGGTAGGGGGGACCCAGTACTTC. Its protein product is CATSDSGVGGTQYF.